This T cell receptor (beta chain) stems from a study of molecular identifiers for immune sequencing clone quantification. Across the whole study: Sequencing covered four of five parts into which replicate RNA from about 20,000 or 100,000 naive CD8 cells was split. Broader study findings: Amid one million naive cells, spiked Jurkat TCR RNA from one cell was reportedly still detectable. Under 1% of molecules in naive cells, but over 99% of effector molecules, belonged to clones above 20 RNA copies.

Concerning this clonotype itself: Its antigen is as yet unknown. Relative to the germline gene, one junction end is altered; a read error may explain this.

TCRdb itself ran the PCR reads through MiXCR, one entry per CDR3 protein. The repertoire includes hundreds of thousands of distinct CDR3 sequences, roughly 25% of them detected once, and around 0.78% sits in the top ten. Germline V gene lookup returns CDR1 MGHRA and CDR2 YSYEKL. The CDR3 covers 14 residues. Sequenced material: naive CD8+ T cells from blood, with Jurkat cell RNA spiked in. Subset defined: FACS-sorted CD8+CD4-CCR7+CD45RA+ naive T cells. This TCR came from a human donor in good health. Some libraries in this study had Jurkat cell RNA spiked in. J is TRBJ1-1 and V is TRBV4-1, with no clear D. CDR3: CASGQAGFDTEAFF. The CDR3 DNA follows: TGCGCCAGCGGCCAAGCGGGGTTCGACACTGAAGCTTTCTTT.